These 3 T cell receptor beta chains came from one sample sequenced in a study of blood T cell repertoires in COVID-19 (dated by TCRdb to about 2020). The library was generated by the immunoSEQ multiplex PCR assay. In TCRdb, the immuneACCESS table is reduced to in-frame sequences with V and J assigned. These tables do not hold every clone; where another copy was compared, an unresolved V gene accounts for under half, and the others remain unexplained. The table for this sample lists approximately 390,000 clones; approximately 87% of them were counted only once. About a tenth of the sample lies in the top ten. The sequenced sample was PBMCs or T cells enriched from blood (not recorded which). The receptors were gathered from a woman in her 50s who had recovered from COVID-19.

The rearrangement uses TRBV18 and TRBJ1-2, with TRBD1 as a possible D gene (5 bases). Germline CDR1 and CDR2: KGHSH and LQKENI. The CDR3 runs to 14 residues. V gave up 3 bases and J gave up 6 bases, with 14 bases separating them. DNA for the CDR3: TGTGCCAGCTCACCCTCGGGAGGGGCGAATGGCTACACCTTC. This codes for CASSPSGGANGYTF.

J is TRBJ1-5 and V is TRBV6-4, with D unclear. This CDR3 comprises 15 residues. V lost 5 bases to trimming and J lost 4 bases, with 15 bases between them. CDR1 and CDR2 from the germline V gene are MRHNA and SNTAGT. The chain's CDR3 is CASSPSVAWNQPQHF. CDR3 coding DNA: TGTGCCAGCAGTCCATCGGTTGCCTGGAATCAGCCCCAGCATTTT.

This clone was detected only once. The gene calls are TRBV7-2 and TRBJ1-1; 7 nucleotides align to TRBD1. The CDR3 sequence is 15 residues long. Germline V lookup: CDR1 SGHTA, CDR2 FQGNSA. V dropped 1 base and J dropped 0; count of bases not matched to a gene: 2. CDR3 amino acids: CASSLGRGMNTEAFF. CDR3 nucleotides: TGTGCCAGCAGCTTAGGCAGGGGGATGAACACTGAAGCTTTCTTT.